This TCR beta chain was obtained from a study of T cell changes during pregnancy in multiple sclerosis. The method was immunoSEQ multiplex PCR; TCRdb's version includes in-frame clones alone and lacks a portion of them. The table includes some 97,000 clones, 94% detected once. This clone was seen a few times. The CDR3 is 13 residues long. J lost 4 bases, V lost 6 bases, and 5 bases had no gene match. Germline lookup yields CDR1 SNHLY and CDR2 FYNNEI. This material consisted of peripheral blood, taken before pregnancy. V and J are TRBV2 and TRBJ1-1, with 7 positions matching TRBD1. The sequence derives from a female donor with multiple sclerosis, enrolled in a pregnancy study. The CDR3 DNA reads as TGTGCCAGCAGAGTAACAGGGGTCACTGAAGCTTTCTTT. Translation: CASRVTGVTEAFF.